A selection of T cell receptor beta chains follows, all from one sample in a study of spatial heterogeneity in lung cancer. TCRdb recomputed calls from the 5' RACE reads with MiXCR, one row per CDR3 protein. The repertoire has 95,000 to 120,000 distinct CDR3 sequences, 10% to 14% of them found once; the top ten carry approximately 25%. Material: PBMCs, obtained at follow-up. These receptors all come from a female donor with early-stage non-small cell lung cancer. Both conserved end residues are part of each CDR3. A D gene is named only where the DNA matches it firmly. A row's size may be missing; if present it is once, few, many or a size class.

TRBV6-6	TRBD1	few	TRBJ2-7	CASSYVGTGYEQYF	TGTGCCAGCAGTTACGTCGGGACAGGGTATGAGCAGTACTTC
TRBV27	TRBD2	few	TRBJ2-1	CASRGGTSGGNEQFF	TGTGCCAGCAGAGGGGGGACTAGCGGAGGGAATGAGCAGTTCTTC
TRBV6-1	TRBD1	many	TRBJ2-7	CASSLDRGIYEQYF	TGTGCCAGCAGCTTGGACAGGGGCATTTACGAGCAGTACTTC
TRBV28	TRBD2	many	TRBJ2-7	CASSPFSSGRGGEQYF	TGTGCCAGCAGTCCGTTCAGTAGCGGGAGAGGTGGAGAGCAGTACTTC
TRBV27	.	many	TRBJ1-5	CASSSDTFQPQHF	TGTGCCAGCAGTTCCGATACCTTTCAGCCCCAGCATTTT
TRBV20-1	TRBD2	.	TRBJ2-7	CSARLTSGTYEQYF	TGCAGTGCTAGGCTGACTAGCGGGACCTACGAGCAGTACTTC
TRBV11-1	.	.	TRBJ2-3	CASSLQGRRTDTQYF	TGTGCCAGCAGCTTACAGGGAAGACGCACAGATACGCAGTATTTT
TRBV28	.	many	TRBJ2-5	CASSWATPKETQYF	TGTGCCAGCAGTTGGGCGACCCCCAAAGAGACCCAGTACTTC
TRBV28	.	.	TRBJ1-4	CASSPPGSANEKLFF	TGTGCCAGCAGTCCCCCGGGGTCGGCTAATGAAAAACTGTTTTTT
TRBV9	TRBD2	few	TRBJ2-1	CASSVAASGKAHNEQFF	TGTGCCAGCAGCGTAGCCGCTAGCGGGAAAGCCCACAATGAGCAGTTCTTC
TRBV12-3/TRBV12-4	.	.	TRBJ1-1	CASSLEPLEAFF	TGTGCCAGCAGTTTGGAACCCCTTGAAGCTTTCTTT
TRBV18	.	few	TRBJ2-7	CASSPVTYEQYF	TGTGCCAGCTCACCGGTAACTTACGAGCAGTACTTC
TRBV5-1	TRBD2	few	TRBJ2-2	CASSSRLAGVAGELFF	TGCGCCAGCAGCTCGCGACTAGCGGGAGTTGCCGGGGAGCTGTTTTTT
TRBV20-1	.	few	TRBJ1-5	CSARGQGGVGNQPQHF	TGCAGTGCTAGAGGTCAGGGTGGGGTCGGGAATCAGCCCCAGCATTTT
TRBV6-5	.	many	TRBJ2-3	CASSFQKASDTQYF	TGTGCCAGCAGTTTCCAAAAAGCCTCAGATACGCAGTATTTT
TRBV4-3	TRBD1	few	TRBJ1-5	CASSHHFYRGADQPQHF	TGCGCCAGCAGCCACCATTTTTACAGGGGGGCCGATCAGCCCCAGCATTTT
TRBV20-1	TRBD1	few	TRBJ1-6	CSARDPRGQGARFSPLHF	TGCAGTGCTAGAGATCCTAGAGGACAGGGGGCGCGTTTTTCACCCCTCCACTTT
TRBV20-1	TRBD1	.	TRBJ1-1	CSASWGQTEAFF	TGCAGTGCTAGCTGGGGACAGACTGAAGCTTTCTTT
TRBV12-3/TRBV12-4	.	few	TRBJ1-6	CASRDRISPLHF	TGTGCCAGCAGGGACAGAATCTCACCCCTCCACTTT
TRBV4-3	.	few	TRBJ1-4	CASSQDWGLTVEKLFF	TGCGCCAGCAGCCAAGATTGGGGTTTGACAGTCGAAAAACTGTTTTTT
TRBV6-1	.	.	TRBJ2-1	CASSERNEQFF	TGTGCCAGCAGTGAAAGGAATGAGCAGTTCTTC
TRBV9	.	few	TRBJ2-3	CASSVVREMSTDTQYF	TGTGCCAGCAGCGTAGTGAGGGAGATGAGCACAGATACGCAGTATTTT
TRBV24-1	TRBD1	.	TRBJ1-5	CATSDTRQGATGSQPQHF	TGTGCCACCAGTGACACCCGACAGGGGGCTACTGGGAGTCAGCCCCAGCATTTT
TRBV18	TRBD1	.	TRBJ1-1	CASSQGASTEAFF	TGTGCCAGCTCACAGGGGGCGTCCACTGAAGCTTTCTTT
TRBV5-6	.	.	TRBJ1-5	CASSLLGAAQPQHF	TGTGCCAGCAGCTTACTGGGGGCCGCTCAGCCCCAGCATTTT
TRBV20-1	.	many	TRBJ2-1	CSAPSLKVNEQFF	TGCAGTGCTCCGAGTCTCAAGGTGAATGAGCAGTTCTTC
TRBV10-1	.	few	TRBJ2-4	CASSDASENIQYF	TGCGCCAGCAGTGATGCTTCGGAAAACATTCAGTACTTC
TRBV15	.	.	TRBJ2-2	CATSSEGRSGELFF	TGTGCCACCAGCAGTGAAGGACGATCCGGGGAGCTGTTTTTT
TRBV7-9	.	few	TRBJ2-3	CASSATVSTDTQYF	TGTGCCAGCAGCGCGACTGTTAGCACAGATACGCAGTATTTT
TRBV4-1	.	few	TRBJ1-5	CASRDVRGRNQPQHF	TGCGCCAGCAGGGATGTACGTGGCCGTAATCAGCCCCAGCATTTT
TRBV11-1	.	.	TRBJ1-1	CASSSLLGTEAFF	TGTGCCAGCAGCTCCCTATTGGGGACTGAAGCTTTCTTT
TRBV29-1	TRBD2	.	TRBJ2-7	CSVALLAGGYEQYF	TGCAGCGTTGCCCTACTAGCGGGAGGCTACGAGCAGTACTTC
TRBV27	.	few	TRBJ2-1	CASSHASAGGNEQFF	TGTGCCAGCAGCCATGCTAGCGCAGGGGGTAATGAGCAGTTCTTC
TRBV3-1	.	many	TRBJ2-5	CASSQPDRRQETQYF	TGTGCCAGCAGCCAACCTGACAGGAGGCAAGAGACCCAGTACTTC
TRBV12-3/TRBV12-4	.	.	TRBJ1-6	CASSAGTPTVNSPLHF	TGTGCCAGCAGTGCCGGGACCCCTACGGTTAATTCACCCCTCCACTTT